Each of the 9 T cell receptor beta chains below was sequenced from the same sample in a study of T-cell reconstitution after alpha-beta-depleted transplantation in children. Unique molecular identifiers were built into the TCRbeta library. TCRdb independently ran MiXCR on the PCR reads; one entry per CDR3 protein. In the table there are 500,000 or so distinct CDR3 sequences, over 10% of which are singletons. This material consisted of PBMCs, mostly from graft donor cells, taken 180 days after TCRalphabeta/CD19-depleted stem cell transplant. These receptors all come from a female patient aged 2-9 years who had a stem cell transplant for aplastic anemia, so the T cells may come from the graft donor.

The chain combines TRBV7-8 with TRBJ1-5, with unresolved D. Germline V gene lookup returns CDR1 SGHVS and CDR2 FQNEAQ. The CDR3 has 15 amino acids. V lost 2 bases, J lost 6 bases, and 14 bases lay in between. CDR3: CASSLRRTEGQPQHF. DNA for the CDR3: TGTGCCAGCAGCTTAAGGAGGACCGAGGGTCAGCCCCAGCATTTT. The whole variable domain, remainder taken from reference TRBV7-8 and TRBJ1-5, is GAGVSQSPRYKVAKRGQDVALRCDPISGHVSLFWYQQALGQGPEFLTYFQNEAQLDKSGLPSDRFFAERPEGSVSTLKIQRTQQEDSAVYLCASSLRRTEGQPQHFGDGTRLSIL.

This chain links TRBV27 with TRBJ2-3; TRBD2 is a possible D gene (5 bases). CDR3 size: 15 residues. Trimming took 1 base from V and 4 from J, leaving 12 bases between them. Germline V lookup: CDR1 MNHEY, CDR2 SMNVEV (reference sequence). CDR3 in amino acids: CASSLWSSTADTQYF. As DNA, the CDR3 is TGTGCCAGCAGTTTATGGTCTAGCACCGCAGATACGCAGTATTTT.

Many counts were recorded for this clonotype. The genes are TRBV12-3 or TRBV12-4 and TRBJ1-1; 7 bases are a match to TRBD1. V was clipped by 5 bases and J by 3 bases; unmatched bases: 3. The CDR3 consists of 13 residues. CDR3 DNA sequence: TGTGCCAGCAGTCAGACAGGGTACACTGAAGCTTTCTTT. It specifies CASSQTGYTEAFF.

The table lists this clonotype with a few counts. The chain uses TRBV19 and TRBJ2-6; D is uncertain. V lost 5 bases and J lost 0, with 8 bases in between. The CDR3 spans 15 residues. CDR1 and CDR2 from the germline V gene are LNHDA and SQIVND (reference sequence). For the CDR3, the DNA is TGTGCCAGTAGTGACTTAATCTCTGGGGCCAACGTCCTGACTTTC. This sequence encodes CASSDLISGANVLTF.

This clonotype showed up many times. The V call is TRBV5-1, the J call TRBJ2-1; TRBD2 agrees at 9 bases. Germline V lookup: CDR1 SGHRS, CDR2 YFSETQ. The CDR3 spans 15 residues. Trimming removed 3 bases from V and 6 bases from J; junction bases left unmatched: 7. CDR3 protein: CASSSPGLAANEQFF. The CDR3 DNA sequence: TGCGCCAGCAGCTCCCCGGGACTAGCAGCCAATGAGCAGTTCTTC.

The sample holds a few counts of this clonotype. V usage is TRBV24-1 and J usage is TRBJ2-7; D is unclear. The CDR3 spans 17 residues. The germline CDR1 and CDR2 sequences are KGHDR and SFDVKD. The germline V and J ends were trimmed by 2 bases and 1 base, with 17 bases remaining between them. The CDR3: CATSDSPGRVRSYEQYF. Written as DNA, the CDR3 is TGTGCCACCAGTGATTCCCCCGGACGGGTGAGGTCCTACGAGCAGTACTTC.

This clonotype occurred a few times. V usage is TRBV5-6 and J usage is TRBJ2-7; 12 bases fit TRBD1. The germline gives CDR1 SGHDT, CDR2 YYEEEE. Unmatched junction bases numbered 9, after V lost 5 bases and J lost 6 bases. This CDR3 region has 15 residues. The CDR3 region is CASRFGTGGIGEQYV. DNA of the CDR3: TGTGCCAGCAGGTTCGGGACAGGGGGCATAGGCGAGCAGTACGTC.

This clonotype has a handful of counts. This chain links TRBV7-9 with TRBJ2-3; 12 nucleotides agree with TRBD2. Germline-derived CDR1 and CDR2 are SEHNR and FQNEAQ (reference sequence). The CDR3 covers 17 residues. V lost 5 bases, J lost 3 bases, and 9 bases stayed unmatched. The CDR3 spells CASSQSTSGRSTDTQYF. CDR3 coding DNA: TGTGCCAGCAGCCAATCGACTAGCGGGAGATCAACAGATACGCAGTATTTT.

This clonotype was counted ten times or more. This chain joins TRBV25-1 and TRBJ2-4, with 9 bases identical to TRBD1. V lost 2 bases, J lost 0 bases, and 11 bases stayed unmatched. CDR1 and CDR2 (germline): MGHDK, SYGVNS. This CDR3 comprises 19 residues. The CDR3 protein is CASSEGTGTWGVAKNIQYF. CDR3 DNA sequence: TGTGCCAGCAGTGAAGGGACAGGGACGTGGGGGGTAGCCAAAAACATTCAGTACTTC. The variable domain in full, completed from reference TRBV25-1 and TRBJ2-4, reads EADIYQTPRYLVIGTGKKITLECSQTMGHDKMYWYQQDPGMELHLIHYSYGVNSTEKGDLSSESTVSRIRTEHFPLTLESARPSHTSQYLCASSEGTGTWGVAKNIQYFGAGTRLSVL.